The clone carrying this TCR beta chain was seen many times. The antigen is undetermined. This CDR3 region has 14 residues. Per germline, CDR1 DFQATT and CDR2 SNEGSKA (reference sequence). Deletions cut 5 bases from V and 5 bases from J, with 16 bases between. This entry belongs to a study of neurological immune-mediated disorders. The cDNA came from 5'RACE, which used 10-nucleotide random UMIs. A single record per CDR3 protein comes from TCRdb applying MiXCR to the 5' RACE reads. The sample has roughly 90,000 distinct CDR3 sequences; approximately 4% are singletons. Broader study findings: HTLV-1-associated myelopathy had the most TCR clonal expansion, and multiple sclerosis had the least, less than healthy controls.

The clonotype originates from a woman in her forties or fifties with multiple sclerosis. The sequenced sample consisted of PBMCs. The V call is TRBV20-1, the J call TRBJ1-5; unclear D gene. The chain's CDR3 is CSALKDSPDQPQHF. The CDR3 nucleotides are TGCAGTGCTCTAAAGGACTCCCCGGATCAGCCCCAGCATTTT.